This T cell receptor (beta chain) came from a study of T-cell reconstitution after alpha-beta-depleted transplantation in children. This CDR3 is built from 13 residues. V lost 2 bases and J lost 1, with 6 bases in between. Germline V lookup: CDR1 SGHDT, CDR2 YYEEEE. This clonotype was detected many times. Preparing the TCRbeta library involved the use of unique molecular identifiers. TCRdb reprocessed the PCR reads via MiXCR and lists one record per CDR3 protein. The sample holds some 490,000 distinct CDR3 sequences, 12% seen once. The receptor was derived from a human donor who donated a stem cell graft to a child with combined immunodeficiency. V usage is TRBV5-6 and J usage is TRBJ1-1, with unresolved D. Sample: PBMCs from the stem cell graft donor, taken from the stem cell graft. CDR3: CASSFIGNTEAFF. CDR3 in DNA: TGTGCCAGCAGCTTTATCGGGAACACTGAAGCTTTCTTT. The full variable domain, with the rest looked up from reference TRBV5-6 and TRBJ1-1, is DAGVTQSPTHLIKTRGQQVTLRCSPKSGHDTVSWYQQALGQGPQFIFQYYEEEERQRGNFPDRFSGHQFPNYSSELNVNALLLGDSALYLCASSFIGNTEAFFGQGTRLTVV.